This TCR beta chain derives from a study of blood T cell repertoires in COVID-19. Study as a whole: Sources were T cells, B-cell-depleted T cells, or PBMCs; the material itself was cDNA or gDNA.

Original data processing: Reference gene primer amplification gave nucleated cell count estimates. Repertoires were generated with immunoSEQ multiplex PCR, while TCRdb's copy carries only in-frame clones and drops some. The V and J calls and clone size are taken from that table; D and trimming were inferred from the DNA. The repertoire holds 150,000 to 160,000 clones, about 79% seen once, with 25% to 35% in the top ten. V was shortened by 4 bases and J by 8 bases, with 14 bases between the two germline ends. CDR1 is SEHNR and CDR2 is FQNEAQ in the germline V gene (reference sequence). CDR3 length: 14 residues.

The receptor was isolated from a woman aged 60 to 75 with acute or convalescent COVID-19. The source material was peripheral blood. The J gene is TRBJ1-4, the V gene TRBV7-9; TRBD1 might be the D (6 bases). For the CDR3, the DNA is TGTGCCAGCAGCTCACAGGGTCTGGGAGAAAAACTGTTTTTT. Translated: CASSSQGLGEKLFF.